This TCR beta chain was captured in a study of blood T cell repertoires in COVID-19. Study in general: In Cohort 3, a recovered donor had either two negative PCRs, clearance, or symptom resolution. PBMCs, B-cell-depleted T cells, or T cells were the source of the cDNA or gDNA that made up the material.

Per the original data handling: Nucleated cell counts were estimated from reference gene primer amplification. TCRdb keeps only in-frame clones here, not all; method: immunoSEQ multiplex PCR. The DNA was the basis for D and trimming; V, J and clone size are from that table. The repertoire holds approximately 210,000 clones, roughly 84% seen once, with approximately 7.3% in the top ten. The CDR3 length is 15 residues. V lost 0 bases and J lost 8, with 14 bases in between. Germline CDR1 is MGHRA and CDR2 is YSYEKL. Enrollees, about 18 to 90 years old, lived in 20 to 25 US areas. The chain combines TRBV4-1 with TRBJ2-1, with D perhaps matching TRBD2 (7 bases). This TCR came from a man aged 25-45 years in a cohort exposed to, infected with or recovered from COVID-19 (not recorded which). The sample was PBMCs or T cells enriched from blood (not recorded which). In nucleotides, the CDR3 is TGCGCCAGCAGCCAAGATCTAGGGGGGGTCGATGAGCAGTTCTTC. It translates to CASSQDLGGVDEQFF.